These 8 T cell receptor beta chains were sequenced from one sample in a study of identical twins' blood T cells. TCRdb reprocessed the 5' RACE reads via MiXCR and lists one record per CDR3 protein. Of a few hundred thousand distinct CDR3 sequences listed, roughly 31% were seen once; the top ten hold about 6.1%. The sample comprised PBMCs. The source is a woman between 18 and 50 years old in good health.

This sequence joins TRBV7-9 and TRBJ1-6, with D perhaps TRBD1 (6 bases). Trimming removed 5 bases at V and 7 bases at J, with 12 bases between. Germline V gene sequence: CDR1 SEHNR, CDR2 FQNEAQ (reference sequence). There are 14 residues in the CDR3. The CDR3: CASSIDRTNSPLHF. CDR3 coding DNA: TGTGCCAGCAGCATCGACAGGACAAATTCACCCCTCCACTTT.

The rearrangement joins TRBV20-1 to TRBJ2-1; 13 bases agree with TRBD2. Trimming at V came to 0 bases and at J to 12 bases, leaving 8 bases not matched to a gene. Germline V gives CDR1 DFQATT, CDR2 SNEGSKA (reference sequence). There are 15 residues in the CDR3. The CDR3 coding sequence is TGCAGTGCTAGAGATTTGACTAGCGGGGGGCTTGGGCAGTTCTTC. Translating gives CSARDLTSGGLGQFF.

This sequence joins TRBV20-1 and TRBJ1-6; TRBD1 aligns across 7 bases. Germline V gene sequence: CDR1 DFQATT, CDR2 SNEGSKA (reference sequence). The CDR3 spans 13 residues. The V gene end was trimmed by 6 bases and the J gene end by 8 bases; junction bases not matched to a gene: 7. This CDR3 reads CSALGQLDSPLHF. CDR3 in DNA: TGCAGTGCACTGGGACAGTTAGATTCACCCCTCCACTTT.

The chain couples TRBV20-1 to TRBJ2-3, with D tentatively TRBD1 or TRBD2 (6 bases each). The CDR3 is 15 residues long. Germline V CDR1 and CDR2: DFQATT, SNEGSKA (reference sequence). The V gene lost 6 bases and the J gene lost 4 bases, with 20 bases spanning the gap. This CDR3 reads CSAPRGEMSADTQYF. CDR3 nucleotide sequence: TGCAGTGCCCCAAGGGGGGAGATGAGCGCAGATACGCAGTATTTT.

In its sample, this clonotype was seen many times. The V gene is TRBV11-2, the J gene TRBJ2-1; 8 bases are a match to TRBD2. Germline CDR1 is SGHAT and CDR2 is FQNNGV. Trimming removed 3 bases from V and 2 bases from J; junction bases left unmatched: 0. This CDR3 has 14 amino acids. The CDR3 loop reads CASSFSGAYNEQFF. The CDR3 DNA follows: TGTGCCAGCAGCTTTAGCGGGGCCTACAATGAGCAGTTCTTC.

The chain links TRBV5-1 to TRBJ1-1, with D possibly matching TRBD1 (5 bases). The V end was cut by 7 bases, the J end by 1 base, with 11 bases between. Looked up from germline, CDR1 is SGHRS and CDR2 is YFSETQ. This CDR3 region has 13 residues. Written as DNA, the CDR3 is TGCGCCAGCCGCCGGGACGAGAACACTGAAGCTTTCTTT. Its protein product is CASRRDENTEAFF.

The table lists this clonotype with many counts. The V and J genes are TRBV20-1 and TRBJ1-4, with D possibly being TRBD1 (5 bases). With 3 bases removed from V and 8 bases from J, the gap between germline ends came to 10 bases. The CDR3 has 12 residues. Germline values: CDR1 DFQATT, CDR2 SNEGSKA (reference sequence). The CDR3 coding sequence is TGCAGTGCTAGTCCCAGGGAGGAAAAACTGTTTTTT. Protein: CSASPREEKLFF.

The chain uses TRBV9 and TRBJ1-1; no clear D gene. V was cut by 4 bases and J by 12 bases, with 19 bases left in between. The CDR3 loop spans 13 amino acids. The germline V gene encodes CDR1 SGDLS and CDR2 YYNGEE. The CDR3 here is CASSPRPQGIPFF. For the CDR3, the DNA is TGTGCCAGCAGCCCCCGGCCCCAAGGTATTCCTTTCTTT.